This T cell receptor (beta chain) came from a study of T cell changes during pregnancy in multiple sclerosis. Profiling relied on immunoSEQ multiplex PCR, and the TCRdb table lists in-frame clones only, not all of them. The table has 50,000 or so clones, 80% to 95% seen once. CDR1 and CDR2 from the germline V gene are SGHRS and YFSETQ. The V segment lost 4 bases and the J segment 5 bases; nucleotides outside the gene matches: 11. The CDR3 length is 16 residues. The TCR sequence derives from a female donor with multiple sclerosis, enrolled in a pregnancy study. The input for sequencing was peripheral blood, taken in the third trimester of pregnancy. The chain joins TRBV5-1 to TRBJ2-2, with 7 bases matching TRBD2. The CDR3 spells CASSLEAGRGTGELFF. The CDR3 bases are TGCGCCAGCAGCCTAGAAGCGGGACGGGGTACCGGGGAGCTGTTTTTT.